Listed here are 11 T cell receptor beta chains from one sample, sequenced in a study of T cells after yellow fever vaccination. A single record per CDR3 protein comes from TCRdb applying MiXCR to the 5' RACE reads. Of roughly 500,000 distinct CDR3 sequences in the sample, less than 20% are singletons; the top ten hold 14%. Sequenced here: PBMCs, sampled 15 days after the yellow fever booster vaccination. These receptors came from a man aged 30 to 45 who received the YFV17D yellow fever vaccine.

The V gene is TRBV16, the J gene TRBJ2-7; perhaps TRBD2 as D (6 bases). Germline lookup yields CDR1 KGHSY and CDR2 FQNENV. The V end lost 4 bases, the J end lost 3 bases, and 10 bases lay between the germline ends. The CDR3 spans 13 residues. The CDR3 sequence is CASSRVSGYEQYF. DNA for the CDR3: TGTGCCAGCAGCCGAGTTAGCGGCTACGAGCAGTACTTC.

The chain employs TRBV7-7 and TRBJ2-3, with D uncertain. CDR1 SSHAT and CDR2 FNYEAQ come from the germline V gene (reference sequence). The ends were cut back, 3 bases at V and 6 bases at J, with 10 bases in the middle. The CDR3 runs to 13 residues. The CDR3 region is CASSLGLWDTQYF. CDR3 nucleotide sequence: TGTGCCAGCAGCTTGGGGTTGTGGGATACGCAGTATTTT.

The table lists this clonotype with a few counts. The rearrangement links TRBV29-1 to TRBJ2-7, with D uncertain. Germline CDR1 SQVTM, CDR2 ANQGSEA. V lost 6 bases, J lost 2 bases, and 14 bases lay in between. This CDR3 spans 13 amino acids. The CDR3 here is CSVLGPEAYEQYF. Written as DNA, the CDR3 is TGCAGCGTGTTGGGTCCTGAGGCCTACGAGCAGTACTTC.

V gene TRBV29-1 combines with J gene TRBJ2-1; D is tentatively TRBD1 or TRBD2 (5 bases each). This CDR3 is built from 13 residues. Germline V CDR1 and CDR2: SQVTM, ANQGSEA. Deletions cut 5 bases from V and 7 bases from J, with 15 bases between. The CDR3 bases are TGCAGCGTTCTGGGGACCCCCCGAAATGAGCAGTTCTTC. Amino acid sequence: CSVLGTPRNEQFF.

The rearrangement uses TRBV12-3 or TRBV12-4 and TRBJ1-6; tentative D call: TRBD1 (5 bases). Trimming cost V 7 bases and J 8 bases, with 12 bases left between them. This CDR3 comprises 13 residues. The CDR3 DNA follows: TGTGCCAGCAAAACAGGAGGGGATTCACCCCTCCACTTT. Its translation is CASKTGGDSPLHF.

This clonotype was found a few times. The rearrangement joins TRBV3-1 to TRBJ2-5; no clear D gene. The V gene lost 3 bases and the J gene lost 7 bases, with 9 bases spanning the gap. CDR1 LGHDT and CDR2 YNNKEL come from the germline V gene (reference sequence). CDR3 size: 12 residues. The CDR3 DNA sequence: TGTGCCAGCAGCCAGGTGGTGGGGACCCAGTACTTC. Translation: CASSQVVGTQYF.

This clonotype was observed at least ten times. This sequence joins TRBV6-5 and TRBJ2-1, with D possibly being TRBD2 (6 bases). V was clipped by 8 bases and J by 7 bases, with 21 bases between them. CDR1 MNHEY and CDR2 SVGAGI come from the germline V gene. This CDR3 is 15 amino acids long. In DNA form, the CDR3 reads TGTGCCAGCCAAGTGGAGGGGCTCGGGGAGAATGAGCAGTTCTTC. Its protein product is CASQVEGLGENEQFF.

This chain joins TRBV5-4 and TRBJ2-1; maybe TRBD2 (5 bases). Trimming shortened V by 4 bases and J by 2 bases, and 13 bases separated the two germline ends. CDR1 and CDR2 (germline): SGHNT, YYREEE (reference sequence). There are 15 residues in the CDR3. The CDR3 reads CASSPDYTTYNEQFF. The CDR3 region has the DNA TGTGCCAGCAGCCCCGACTATACAACCTACAATGAGCAGTTCTTC.

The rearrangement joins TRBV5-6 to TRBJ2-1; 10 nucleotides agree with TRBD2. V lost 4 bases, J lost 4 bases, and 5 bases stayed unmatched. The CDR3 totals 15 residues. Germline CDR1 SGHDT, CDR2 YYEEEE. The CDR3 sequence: CASSTGTSAYNEQFF. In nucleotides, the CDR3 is TGTGCCAGCAGCACAGGGACTAGCGCTTACAATGAGCAGTTCTTC.

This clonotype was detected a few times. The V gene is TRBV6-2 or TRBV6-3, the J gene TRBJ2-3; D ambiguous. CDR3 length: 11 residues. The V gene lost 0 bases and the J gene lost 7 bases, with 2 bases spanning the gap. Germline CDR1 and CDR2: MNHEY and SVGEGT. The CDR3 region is CASSYSYTQYF. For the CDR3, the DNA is TGTGCCAGCAGTTACTCATATACGCAGTATTTT.

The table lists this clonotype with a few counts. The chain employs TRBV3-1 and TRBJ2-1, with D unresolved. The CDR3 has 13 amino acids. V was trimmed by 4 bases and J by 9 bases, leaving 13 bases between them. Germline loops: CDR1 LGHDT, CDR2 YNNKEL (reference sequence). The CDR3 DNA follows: TGTGCCAGCAGCCCCGGCCGCCCCTCTGAGCAGTTCTTC. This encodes CASSPGRPSEQFF.